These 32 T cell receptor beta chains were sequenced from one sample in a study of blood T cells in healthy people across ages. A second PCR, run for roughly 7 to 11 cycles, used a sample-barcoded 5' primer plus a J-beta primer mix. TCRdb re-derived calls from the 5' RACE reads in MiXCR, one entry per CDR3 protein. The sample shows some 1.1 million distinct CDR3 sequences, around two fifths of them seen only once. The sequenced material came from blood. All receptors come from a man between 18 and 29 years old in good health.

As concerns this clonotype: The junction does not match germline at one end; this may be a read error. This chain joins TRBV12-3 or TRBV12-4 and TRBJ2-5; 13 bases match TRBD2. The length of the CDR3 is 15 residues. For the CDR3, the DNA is TGCGCCAGCAGTTGGACTAGCGGGGGTTTTGAGACCCAGTACTTC. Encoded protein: CASSWTSGGFETQYF.

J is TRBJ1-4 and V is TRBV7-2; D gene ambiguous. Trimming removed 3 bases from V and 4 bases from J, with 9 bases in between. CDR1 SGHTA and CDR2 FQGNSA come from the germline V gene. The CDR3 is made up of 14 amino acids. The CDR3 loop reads CASSFGLINEKLFF. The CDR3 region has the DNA TGTGCCAGCAGCTTCGGACTGATTAATGAAAAACTGTTTTTT.

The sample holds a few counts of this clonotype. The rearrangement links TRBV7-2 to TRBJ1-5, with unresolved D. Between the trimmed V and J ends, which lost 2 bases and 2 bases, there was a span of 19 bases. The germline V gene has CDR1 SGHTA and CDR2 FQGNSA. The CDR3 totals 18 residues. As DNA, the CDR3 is TGTGCCAGCAGCTTAAAGGCCCCGGGCCCCATCGGCAATCAGCCCCAGCATTTT. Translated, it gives CASSLKAPGPIGNQPQHF.

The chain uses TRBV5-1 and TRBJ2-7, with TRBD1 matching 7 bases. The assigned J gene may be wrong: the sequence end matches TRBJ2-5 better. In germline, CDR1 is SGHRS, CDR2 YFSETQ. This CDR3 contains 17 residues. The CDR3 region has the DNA TGCGCCAGCAGCTTGTTCGGACAGGCTAATTTAGGGGGGACCCAGTACTTC. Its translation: CASSLFGQANLGGTQYF.

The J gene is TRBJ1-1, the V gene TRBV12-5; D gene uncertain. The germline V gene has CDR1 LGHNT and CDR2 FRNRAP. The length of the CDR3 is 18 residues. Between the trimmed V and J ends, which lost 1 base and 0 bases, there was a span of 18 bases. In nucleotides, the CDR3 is TGTGCTAGTGGTTTGGGGCCTCGGGTGGACCTCATGAACACTGAAGCTTTCTTT. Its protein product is CASGLGPRVDLMNTEAFF.

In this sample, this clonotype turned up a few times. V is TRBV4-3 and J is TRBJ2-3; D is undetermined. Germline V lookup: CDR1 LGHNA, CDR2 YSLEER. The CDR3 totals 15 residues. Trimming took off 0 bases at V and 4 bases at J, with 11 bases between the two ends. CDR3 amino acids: CASSQEWQAADTQYF. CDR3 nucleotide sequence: TGCGCCAGCAGCCAAGAATGGCAGGCTGCAGATACGCAGTATTTT.

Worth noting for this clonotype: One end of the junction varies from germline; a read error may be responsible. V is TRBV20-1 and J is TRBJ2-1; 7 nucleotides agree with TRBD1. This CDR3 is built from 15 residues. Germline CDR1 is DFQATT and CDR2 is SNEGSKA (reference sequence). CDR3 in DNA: TGCAGTGCTGGAGAAGGGGGCCGTTCCTACAATGAGCAGTTCTTC. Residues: CSAGEGGRSYNEQFF.

CDR3 nucleotides: TGTGCCAGCAGCGTAGAGGGGGCTATTTCCGGGGAGCTGTTTTTT. As protein: CASSVEGAISGELFF. The chain carries TRBV9 and TRBJ2-2; 7 nucleotides agree with TRBD1. Trimming took 0 bases from V and 6 from J; bases not matched to a gene: 5. The CDR3 is 15 residues long. CDR1 SGDLS and CDR2 YYNGEE come from the germline V gene.

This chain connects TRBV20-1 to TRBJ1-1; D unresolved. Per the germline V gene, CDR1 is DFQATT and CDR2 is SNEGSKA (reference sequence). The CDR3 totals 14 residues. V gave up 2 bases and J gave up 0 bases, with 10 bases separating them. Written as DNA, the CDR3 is TGCAGTGCTAGATCGGACGTACTGAACACTGAAGCTTTCTTT. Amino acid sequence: CSARSDVLNTEAFF.

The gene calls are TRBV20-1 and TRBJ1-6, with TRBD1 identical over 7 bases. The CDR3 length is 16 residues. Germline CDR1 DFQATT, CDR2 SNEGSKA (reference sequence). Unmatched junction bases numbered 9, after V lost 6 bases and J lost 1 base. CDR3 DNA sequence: TGCAGTGCACCAGACAGGGATAGGTCCTATAATTCACCCCTCCACTTT. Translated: CSAPDRDRSYNSPLHF.

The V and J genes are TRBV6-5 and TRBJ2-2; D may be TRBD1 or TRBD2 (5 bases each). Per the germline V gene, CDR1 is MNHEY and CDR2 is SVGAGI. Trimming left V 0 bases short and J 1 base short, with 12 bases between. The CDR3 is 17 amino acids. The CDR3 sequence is CASSYSYGTVNTGELFF. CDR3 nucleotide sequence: TGTGCCAGCAGTTACTCGTACGGGACGGTGAACACCGGGGAGCTGTTTTTT.

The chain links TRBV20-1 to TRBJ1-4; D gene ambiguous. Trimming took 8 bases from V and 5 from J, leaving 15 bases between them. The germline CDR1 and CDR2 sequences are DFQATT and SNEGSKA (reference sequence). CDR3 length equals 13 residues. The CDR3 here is CSTWGPLNEKLFF. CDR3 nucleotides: TGCAGTACATGGGGTCCCTTAAATGAAAAACTGTTTTTT.

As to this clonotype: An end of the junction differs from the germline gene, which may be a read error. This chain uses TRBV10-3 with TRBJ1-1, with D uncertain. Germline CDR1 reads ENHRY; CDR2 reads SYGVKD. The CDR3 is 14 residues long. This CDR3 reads CAVSEKSGNTEAFF. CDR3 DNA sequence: TGTGCCGTCAGTGAAAAGTCAGGGAACACTGAAGCTTTCTTT.

The CDR3 bases are TGCAGCGTTGTCGGGGAGAGCAATCAGCCCCAGCATTTT. Protein: CSVVGESNQPQHF. The chain employs TRBV29-1 and TRBJ1-5; no clear D gene. The germline V and J ends were trimmed by 4 bases and 1 base, with 8 bases remaining between them. The CDR3 has 13 amino acids. The germline V gene has CDR1 SQVTM and CDR2 ANQGSEA.

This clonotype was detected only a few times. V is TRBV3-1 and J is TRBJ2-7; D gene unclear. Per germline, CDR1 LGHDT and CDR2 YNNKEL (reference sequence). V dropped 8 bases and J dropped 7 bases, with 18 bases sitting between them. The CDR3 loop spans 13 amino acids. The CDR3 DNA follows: TGTGCCAGCTCCCCGGGCTTACAAAGTGAGCAGTACTTC. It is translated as CASSPGLQSEQYF.

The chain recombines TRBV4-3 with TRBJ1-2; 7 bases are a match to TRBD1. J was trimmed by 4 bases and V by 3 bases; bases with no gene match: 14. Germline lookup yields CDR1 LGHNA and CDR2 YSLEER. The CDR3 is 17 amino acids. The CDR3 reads CASSQAPDRVGSYGYTF. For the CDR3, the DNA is TGCGCCAGCAGCCAGGCCCCTGACAGGGTTGGGAGCTATGGCTACACCTTC.

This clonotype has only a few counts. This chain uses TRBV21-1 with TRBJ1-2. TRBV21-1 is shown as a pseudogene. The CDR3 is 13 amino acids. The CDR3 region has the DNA TGTGCCAGCAGCAAAGTGGAGGGTATCGGCTACACCTTC. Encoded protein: CASSKVEGIGYTF.

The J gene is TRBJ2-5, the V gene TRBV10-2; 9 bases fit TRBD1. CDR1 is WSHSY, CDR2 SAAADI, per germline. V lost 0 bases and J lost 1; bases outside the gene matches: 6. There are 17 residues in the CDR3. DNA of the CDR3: TGCGCCAGCAGTGAGTCTCAGGACAGGGGATTCCAAGAGACCCAGTACTTC. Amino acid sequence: CASSESQDRGFQETQYF.

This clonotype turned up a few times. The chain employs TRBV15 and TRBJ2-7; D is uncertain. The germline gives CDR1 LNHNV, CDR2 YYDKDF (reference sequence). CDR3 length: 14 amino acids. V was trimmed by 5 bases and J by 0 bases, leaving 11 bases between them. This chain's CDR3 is CATSPLSSSYEQYF. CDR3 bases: TGTGCCACCAGCCCCCTTTCGAGCTCCTACGAGCAGTACTTC. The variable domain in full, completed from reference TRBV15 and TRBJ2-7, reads DAMVIQNPRYQVTQFGKPVTLSCSQTLNHNVMYWYQQKSSQAPKLLFHYYDKDFNNEADTPDNFQSRRPNTSFCFLDIRSPGLGDTAMYLCATSPLSSSYEQYFGPGTRLTVT.

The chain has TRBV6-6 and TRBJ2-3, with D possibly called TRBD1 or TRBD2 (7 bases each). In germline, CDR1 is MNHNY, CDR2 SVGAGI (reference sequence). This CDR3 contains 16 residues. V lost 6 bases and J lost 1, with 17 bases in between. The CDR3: CASSSQGGARTDTQYF. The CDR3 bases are TGTGCCAGCAGCTCCCAGGGGGGGGCCCGCACAGATACGCAGTATTTT.

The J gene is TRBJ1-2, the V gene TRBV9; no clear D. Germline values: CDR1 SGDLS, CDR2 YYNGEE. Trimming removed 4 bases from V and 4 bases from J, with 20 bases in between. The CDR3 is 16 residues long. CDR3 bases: TGTGCCAGCAGCTCCTCCCGCGGGAAGGGTACCTATGGCTACACCTTC. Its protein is CASSSSRGKGTYGYTF.

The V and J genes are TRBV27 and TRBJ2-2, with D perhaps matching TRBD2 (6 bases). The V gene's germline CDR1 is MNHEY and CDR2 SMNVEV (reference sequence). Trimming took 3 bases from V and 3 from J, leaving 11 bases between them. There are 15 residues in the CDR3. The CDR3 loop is CASSLLGGYTGELFF. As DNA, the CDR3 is TGTGCCAGCAGTTTGTTGGGGGGTTACACCGGGGAGCTGTTTTTT.

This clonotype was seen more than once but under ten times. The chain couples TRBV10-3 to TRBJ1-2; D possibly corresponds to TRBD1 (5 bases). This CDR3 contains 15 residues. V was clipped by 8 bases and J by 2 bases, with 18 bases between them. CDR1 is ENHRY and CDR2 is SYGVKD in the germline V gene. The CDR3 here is CAIAVGTEENYGYTF. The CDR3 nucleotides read TGTGCCATCGCGGTCGGGACGGAGGAAAACTATGGCTACACCTTC.

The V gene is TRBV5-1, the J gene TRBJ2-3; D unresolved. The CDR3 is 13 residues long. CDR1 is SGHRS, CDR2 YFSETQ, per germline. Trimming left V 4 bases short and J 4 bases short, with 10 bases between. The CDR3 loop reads CASSADDSDTQYF. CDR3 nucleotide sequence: TGCGCCAGCAGCGCGGACGACTCAGATACGCAGTATTTT.

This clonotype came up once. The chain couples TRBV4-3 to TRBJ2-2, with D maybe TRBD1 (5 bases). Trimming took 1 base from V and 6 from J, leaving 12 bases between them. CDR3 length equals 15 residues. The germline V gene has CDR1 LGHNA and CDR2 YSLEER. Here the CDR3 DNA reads TGCGCCAGCAGCCAAGTCTATTCAGGGTCCGGGGAGCTGTTTTTT. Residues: CASSQVYSGSGELFF.

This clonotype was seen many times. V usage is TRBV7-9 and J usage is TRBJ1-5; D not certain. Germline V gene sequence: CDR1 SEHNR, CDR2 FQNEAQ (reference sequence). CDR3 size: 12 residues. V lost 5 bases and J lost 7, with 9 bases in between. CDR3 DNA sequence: TGTGCCAGCAGCCCCCTAGGCCAGCCCCAGCATTTT. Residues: CASSPLGQPQHF. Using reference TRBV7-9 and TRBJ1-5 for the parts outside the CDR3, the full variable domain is DTGVSQNPRHKITKRGQNVTFRCDPISEHNRLYWYRQTLGQGPEFLTYFQNEAQLEKSRLLSDRFSAERPKGSFSTLEIQRTEQGDSAMYLCASSPLGQPQHFGDGTRLSIL.

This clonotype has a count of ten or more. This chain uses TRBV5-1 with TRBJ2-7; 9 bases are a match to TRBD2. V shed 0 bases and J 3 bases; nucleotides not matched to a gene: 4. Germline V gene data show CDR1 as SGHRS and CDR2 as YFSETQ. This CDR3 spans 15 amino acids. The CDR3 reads CASSLETSGNYEQYF. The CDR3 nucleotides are TGCGCCAGCAGCTTGGAGACTAGCGGAAACTACGAGCAGTACTTC.

CDR3 nucleotide sequence: TGTGCCATCAGTGCAGCAGGCTCTGGAAACACCATATATTTT. As protein: CAISAAGSGNTIYF. J is TRBJ1-3 and V is TRBV10-3; no firm D call. The germline gives CDR1 ENHRY, CDR2 SYGVKD. The CDR3 consists of 14 residues. The germline V and J ends were trimmed by 4 bases and 0 bases, with 7 bases remaining between them.

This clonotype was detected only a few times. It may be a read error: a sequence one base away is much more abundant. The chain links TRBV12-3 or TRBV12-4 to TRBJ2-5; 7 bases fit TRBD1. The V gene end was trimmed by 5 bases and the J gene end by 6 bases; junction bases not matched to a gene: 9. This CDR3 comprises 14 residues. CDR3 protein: CASSVPGDSKTQYF. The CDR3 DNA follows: TGTGCCAGCAGTGTCCCAGGGGACAGTAAGACCCAGTACTTC.

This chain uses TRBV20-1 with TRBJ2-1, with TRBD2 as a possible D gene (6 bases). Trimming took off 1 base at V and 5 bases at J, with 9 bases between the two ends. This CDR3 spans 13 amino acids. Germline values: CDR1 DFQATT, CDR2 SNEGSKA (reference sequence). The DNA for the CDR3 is TGCAGTGCTAGAGGGGACTGGAACAATGAGCAGTTCTTC. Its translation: CSARGDWNNEQFF.

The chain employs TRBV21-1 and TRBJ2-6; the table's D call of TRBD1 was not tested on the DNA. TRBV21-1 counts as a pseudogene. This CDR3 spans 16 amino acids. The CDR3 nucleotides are TGTGCCAGCAGTACTAACAGGGGGACCGGGGCCAACGTCCTGACTTTC. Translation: CASSTNRGTGANVLTF.

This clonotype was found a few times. The chain's CDR3 is CASSPPGGANTEAFF. CDR3 nucleotide sequence: TGTGCCAGCAGCCCTCCCGGAGGCGCTAACACTGAAGCTTTCTTT. This chain uses TRBV7-9 with TRBJ1-1; D gene uncertain. CDR1 and CDR2 (germline): SEHNR, FQNEAQ (reference sequence). Trimming took off 5 bases at V and 2 bases at J, with 15 bases between the two ends. This CDR3 region has 15 residues.